This T cell receptor beta chain was profiled in a study of T-cell memory formation after mild COVID-19. The table lists this clonotype with many counts. Via MiXCR, TCRdb re-called the 5' RACE reads, giving one row per CDR3 protein. The sample lists about 320,000 distinct CDR3 sequences; roughly an eighth were seen once. The CDR3 contains 13 residues. Trimming cost V 5 bases and J 15 bases; bases outside gene matches: 13. Germline V gives CDR1 SEHNR, CDR2 FQNEAQ (reference sequence). The sequence derives from a man between 18 and 35 years old who had mild COVID-19 (a few samples of this study predate the infection). Cell type and time point are not known. The chain recombines TRBV7-9 with TRBJ2-1; 7 nucleotides line up with TRBD2. The specimen sequenced was PBMCs or a T cell subset sorted from them (not recorded which). CDR3 sequence (DNA): TGTGCCAGCAGCCCCGGTGGACTAGTAGTTCTGTTCTTC. Protein product: CASSPGGLVVLFF.